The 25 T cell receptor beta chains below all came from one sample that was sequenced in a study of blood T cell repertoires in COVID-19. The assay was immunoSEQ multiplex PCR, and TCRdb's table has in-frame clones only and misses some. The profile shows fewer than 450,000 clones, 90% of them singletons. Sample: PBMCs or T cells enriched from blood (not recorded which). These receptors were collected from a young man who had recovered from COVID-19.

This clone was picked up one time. This CDR3 is CASSLSRVDSGYTF. The CDR3 DNA reads TGTGCCAGCAGCTTATCCCGCGTAGATAGCGGCTACACCTTC. The V and J genes are TRBV11-3 and TRBJ1-2; D gene ambiguous. The CDR3 has 14 amino acids. Per germline, CDR1 SGHNT and CDR2 YENEEA. V lost 2 bases and J lost 8, with 15 bases in between.

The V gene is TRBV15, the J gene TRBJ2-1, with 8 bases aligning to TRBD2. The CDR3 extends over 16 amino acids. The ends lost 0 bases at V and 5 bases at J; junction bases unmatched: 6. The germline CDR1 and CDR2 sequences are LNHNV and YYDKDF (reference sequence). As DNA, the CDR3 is TGTGCCACCAGCAGAGATTACGGCGGGGGGAACAATGAGCAGTTCTTC. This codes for CATSRDYGGGNNEQFF.

CDR3 bases: TGTGCCATCAGTGACCAGTACGAGCAGTACTTC. It codes for CAISDQYEQYF. The genes are TRBV10-3 and TRBJ2-7, with D uncertain. The germline gives CDR1 ENHRY, CDR2 SYGVKD. V was trimmed by 3 bases and J by 4 bases, leaving 4 bases between them. The CDR3 is made up of 11 amino acids.

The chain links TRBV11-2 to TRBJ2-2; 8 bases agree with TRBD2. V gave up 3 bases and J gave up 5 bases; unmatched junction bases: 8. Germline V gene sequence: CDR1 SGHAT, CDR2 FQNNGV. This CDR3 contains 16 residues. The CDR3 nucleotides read TGTGCCAGCAGCTTTTCCAGCGGGAGAAGGACCGGGGAGCTGTTTTTT. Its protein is CASSFSSGRRTGELFF.

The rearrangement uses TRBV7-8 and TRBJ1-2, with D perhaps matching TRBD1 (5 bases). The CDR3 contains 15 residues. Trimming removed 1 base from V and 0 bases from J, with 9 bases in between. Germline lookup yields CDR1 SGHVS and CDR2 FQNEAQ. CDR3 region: CASSLGSGANYGYTF. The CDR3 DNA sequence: TGTGCCAGCAGCTTAGGGTCGGGGGCTAACTATGGCTACACCTTC. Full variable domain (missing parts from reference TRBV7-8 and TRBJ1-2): GAGVSQSPRYKVAKRGQDVALRCDPISGHVSLFWYQQALGQGPEFLTYFQNEAQLDKSGLPSDRFFAERPEGSVSTLKIQRTQQEDSAVYLCASSLGSGANYGYTFGSGTRLTVV.

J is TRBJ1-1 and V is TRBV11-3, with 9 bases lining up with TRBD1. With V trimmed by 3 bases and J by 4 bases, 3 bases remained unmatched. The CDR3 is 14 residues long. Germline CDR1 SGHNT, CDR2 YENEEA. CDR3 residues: CASSLTGGVTEAFF. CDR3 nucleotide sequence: TGTGCCAGCAGCTTGACAGGGGGGGTCACTGAAGCTTTCTTT.

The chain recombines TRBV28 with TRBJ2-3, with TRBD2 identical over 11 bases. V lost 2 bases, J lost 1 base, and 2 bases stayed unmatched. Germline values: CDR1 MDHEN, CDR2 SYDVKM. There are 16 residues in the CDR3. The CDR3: CASSLAGLAGTDTQYF. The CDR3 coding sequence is TGTGCCAGCAGTTTAGCGGGACTAGCGGGCACAGATACGCAGTATTTT. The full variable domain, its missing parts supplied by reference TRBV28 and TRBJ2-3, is DVKVTQSSRYLVKRTGEKVFLECVQDMDHENMFWYRQDPGLGLRLIYFSYDVKMKEKGDIPEGYSVSREKKERFSLILESASTNQTSMYLCASSLAGLAGTDTQYFGPGTRLTVL.

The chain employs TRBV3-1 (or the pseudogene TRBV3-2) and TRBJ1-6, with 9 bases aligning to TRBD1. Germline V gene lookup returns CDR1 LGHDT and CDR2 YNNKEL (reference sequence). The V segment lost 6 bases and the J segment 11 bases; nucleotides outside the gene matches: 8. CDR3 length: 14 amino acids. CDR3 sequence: CASSHGTGMTPLHF. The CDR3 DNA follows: TGTGCCAGCAGTCATGGGACAGGGATGACACCCCTCCACTTT.

Here the CDR3 reads CATSSTNEKLFF. The CDR3 bases are TGTGCCACTAGTTCAACTAATGAAAAACTGTTTTTT. The rearrangement joins TRBV10-3 to TRBJ1-4; D remains unclear. CDR1 and CDR2 from the germline V gene are ENHRY and SYGVKD. The CDR3 contains 12 residues. Trimming pared 10 bases from V and 0 bases from J, leaving 6 bases between.

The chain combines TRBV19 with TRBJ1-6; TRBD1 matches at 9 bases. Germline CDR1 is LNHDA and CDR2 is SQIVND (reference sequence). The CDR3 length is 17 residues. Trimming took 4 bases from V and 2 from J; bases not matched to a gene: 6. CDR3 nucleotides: TGTGCCAGTAGTAAACAGGGGGCGACGGCCTATAATTCACCCCTCCACTTT. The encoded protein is CASSKQGATAYNSPLHF.

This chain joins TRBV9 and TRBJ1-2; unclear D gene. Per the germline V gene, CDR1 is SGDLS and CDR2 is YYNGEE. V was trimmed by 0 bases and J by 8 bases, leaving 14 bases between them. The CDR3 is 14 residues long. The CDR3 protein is CASSVGLSLGGYTF. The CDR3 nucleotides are TGTGCCAGCAGCGTAGGGCTGAGCTTGGGCGGCTACACCTTC.

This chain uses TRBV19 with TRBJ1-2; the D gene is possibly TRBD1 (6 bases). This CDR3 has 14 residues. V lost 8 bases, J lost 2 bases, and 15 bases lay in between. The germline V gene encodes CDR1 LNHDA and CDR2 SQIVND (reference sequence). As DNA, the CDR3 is TGTGCCAGTCGCACAGGGCGGGTAAACTATGGCTACACCTTC. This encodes CASRTGRVNYGYTF.

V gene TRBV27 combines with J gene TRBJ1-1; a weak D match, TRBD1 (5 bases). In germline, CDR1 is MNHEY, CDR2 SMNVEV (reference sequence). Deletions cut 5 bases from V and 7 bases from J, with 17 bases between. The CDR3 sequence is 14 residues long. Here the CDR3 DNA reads TGTGCCAGCAGTACGCGGCAGGGTTATGGTGAAGCTTTCTTT. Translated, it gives CASSTRQGYGEAFF.

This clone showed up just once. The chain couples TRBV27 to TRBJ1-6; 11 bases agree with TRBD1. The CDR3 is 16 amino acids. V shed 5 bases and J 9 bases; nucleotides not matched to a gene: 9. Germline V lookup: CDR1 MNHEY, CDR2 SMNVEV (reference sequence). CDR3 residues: CASSPYRDRGTSPLHF. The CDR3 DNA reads TGTGCCAGCAGTCCATACCGGGACAGGGGGACTTCACCCCTCCACTTT.

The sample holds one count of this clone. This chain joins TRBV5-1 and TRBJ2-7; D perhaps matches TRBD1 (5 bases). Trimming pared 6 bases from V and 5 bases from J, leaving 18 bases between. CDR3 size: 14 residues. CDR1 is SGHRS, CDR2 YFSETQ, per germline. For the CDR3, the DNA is TGCGCCAGCAAAGTACAGGCATTTTCCAACGAGCAGTACTTC. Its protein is CASKVQAFSNEQYF.

CDR3 in amino acids: CATSASSGSGTQYF. CDR3 DNA sequence: TGTGCCACCAGTGCGAGTAGCGGGAGTGGGACCCAGTACTTC. This chain uses TRBV24-1 with TRBJ2-5, with 9 positions matching TRBD2. The germline gives CDR1 KGHDR, CDR2 SFDVKD. CDR3 size: 14 residues. The J segment lost 7 bases and the V segment lost 5 bases, leaving 7 bases of the junction unmatched.

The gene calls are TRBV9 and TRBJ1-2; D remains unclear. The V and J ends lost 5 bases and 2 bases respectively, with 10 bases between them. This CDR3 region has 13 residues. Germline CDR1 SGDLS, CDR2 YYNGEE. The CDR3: CASSRDKNYGYTF. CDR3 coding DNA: TGTGCCAGCAGTCGTGACAAGAACTATGGCTACACCTTC.

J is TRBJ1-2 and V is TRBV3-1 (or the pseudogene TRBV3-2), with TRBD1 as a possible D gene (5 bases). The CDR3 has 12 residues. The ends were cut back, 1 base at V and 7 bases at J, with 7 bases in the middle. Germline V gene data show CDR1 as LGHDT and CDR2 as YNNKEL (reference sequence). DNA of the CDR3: TGTGCCAGCAGCCAAGTCAGGGCTGGCTACACCTTC. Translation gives CASSQVRAGYTF.

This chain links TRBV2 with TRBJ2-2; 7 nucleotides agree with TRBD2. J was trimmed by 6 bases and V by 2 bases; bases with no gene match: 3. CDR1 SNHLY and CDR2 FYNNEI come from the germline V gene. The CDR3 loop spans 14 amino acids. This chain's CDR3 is CASSEQGGAGELFF. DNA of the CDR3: TGTGCCAGCAGTGAACAGGGAGGGGCCGGGGAGCTGTTTTTT.

As DNA, the CDR3 is TGTGCCAGCTCCGGGAACTATGGCTACACCTTC. Translated, it gives CASSGNYGYTF. This sequence joins TRBV28 and TRBJ1-2; the D is unclear. The V end lost 8 bases, the J end lost 2 bases, and 6 bases lay between the germline ends. Germline lookup yields CDR1 MDHEN and CDR2 SYDVKM. The CDR3 is 11 residues long.

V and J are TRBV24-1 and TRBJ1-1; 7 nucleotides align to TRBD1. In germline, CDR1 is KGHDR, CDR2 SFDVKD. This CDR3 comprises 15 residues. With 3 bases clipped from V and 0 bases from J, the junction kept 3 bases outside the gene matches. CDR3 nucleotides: TGTGCCACCAGTGATCTCGGGACAGTGAACACTGAAGCTTTCTTT. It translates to CATSDLGTVNTEAFF.

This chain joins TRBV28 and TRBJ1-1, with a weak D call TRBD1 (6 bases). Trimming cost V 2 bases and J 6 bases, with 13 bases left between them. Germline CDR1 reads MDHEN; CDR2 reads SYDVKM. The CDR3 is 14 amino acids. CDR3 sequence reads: CASSLADRVAEAFF. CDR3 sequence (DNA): TGTGCCAGCAGTTTAGCGGACAGAGTGGCTGAAGCTTTCTTT. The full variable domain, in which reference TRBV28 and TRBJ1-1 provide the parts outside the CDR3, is DVKVTQSSRYLVKRTGEKVFLECVQDMDHENMFWYRQDPGLGLRLIYFSYDVKMKEKGDIPEGYSVSREKKERFSLILESASTNQTSMYLCASSLADRVAEAFFGQGTRLTVV.

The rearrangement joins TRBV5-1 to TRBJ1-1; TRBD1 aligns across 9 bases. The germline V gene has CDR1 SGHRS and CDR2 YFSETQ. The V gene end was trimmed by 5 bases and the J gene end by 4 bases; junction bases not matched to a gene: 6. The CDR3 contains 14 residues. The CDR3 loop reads CASRSGTGITEAFF. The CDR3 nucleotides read TGCGCCAGCAGGTCCGGGACAGGGATCACTGAAGCTTTCTTT.

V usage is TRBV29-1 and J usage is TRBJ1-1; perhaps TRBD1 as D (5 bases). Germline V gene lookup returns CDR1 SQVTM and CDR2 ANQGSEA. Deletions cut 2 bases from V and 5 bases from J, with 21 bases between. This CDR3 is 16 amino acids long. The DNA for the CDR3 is TGCAGCGTTGAAAACCTCTTAGGGGCCGCCGGTACTGAAGCTTTCTTT. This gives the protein CSVENLLGAAGTEAFF.

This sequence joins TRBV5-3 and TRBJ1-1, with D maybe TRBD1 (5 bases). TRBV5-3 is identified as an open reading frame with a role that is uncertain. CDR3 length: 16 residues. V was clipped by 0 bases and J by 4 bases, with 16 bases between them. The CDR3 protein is CARSLGCVEGSTEAFF. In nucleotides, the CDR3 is TGTGCCAGAAGCTTGGGGTGTGTGGAGGGGAGCACTGAAGCTTTCTTT.